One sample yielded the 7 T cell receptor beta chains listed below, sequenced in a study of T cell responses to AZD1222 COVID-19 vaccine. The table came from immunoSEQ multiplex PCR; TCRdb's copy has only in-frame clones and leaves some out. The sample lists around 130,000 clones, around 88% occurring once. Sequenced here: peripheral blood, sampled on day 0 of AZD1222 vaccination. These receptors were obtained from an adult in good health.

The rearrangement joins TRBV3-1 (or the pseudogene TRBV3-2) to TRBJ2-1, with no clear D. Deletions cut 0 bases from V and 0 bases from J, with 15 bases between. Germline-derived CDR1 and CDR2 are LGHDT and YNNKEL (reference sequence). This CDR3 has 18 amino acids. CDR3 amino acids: CASSQDHRAGGSYNEQFF. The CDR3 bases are TGTGCCAGCAGCCAAGATCATAGAGCTGGCGGCTCCTACAATGAGCAGTTCTTC.

The CDR3 loop reads CASGSGTRQETQYF. DNA for the CDR3: TGTGCTAGTGGTTCCGGGACACGACAAGAGACCCAGTACTTC. The rearrangement links TRBV12-5 to TRBJ2-5; D might be TRBD1 (6 bases). From germline, CDR1 is LGHNT and CDR2 FRNRAP. This CDR3 comprises 14 residues. V gave up 4 bases and J gave up 2 bases, with 11 bases separating them.

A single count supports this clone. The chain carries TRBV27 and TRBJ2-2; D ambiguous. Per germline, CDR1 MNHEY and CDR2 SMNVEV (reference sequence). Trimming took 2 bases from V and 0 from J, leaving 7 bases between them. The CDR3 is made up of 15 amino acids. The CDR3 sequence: CASSLKAANTGELFF. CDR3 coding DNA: TGTGCCAGCAGTTTAAAGGCCGCGAACACCGGGGAGCTGTTTTTT.

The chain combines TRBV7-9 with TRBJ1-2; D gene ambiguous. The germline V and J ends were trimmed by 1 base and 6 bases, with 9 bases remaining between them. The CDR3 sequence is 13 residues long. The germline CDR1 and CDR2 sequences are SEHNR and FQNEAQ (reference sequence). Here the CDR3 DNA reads TGTGCCAGCAGCTTAGAAGCGCAGGATGGCTACACCTTC. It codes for CASSLEAQDGYTF.

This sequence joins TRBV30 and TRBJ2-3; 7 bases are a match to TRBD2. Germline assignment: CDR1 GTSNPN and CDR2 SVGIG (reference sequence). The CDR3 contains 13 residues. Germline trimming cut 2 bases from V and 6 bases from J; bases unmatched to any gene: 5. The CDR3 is CAWSPGTTDTQYF. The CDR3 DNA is TGTGCCTGGAGTCCTGGGACTACTGATACGCAGTATTTT.

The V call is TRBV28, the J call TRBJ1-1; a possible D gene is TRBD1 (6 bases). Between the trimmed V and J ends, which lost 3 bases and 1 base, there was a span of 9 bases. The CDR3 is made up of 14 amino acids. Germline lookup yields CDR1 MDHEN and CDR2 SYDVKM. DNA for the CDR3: TGTGCCAGCAGTTTGTTAGGGGGGAACACTGAAGCTTTCTTT. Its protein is CASSLLGGNTEAFF.

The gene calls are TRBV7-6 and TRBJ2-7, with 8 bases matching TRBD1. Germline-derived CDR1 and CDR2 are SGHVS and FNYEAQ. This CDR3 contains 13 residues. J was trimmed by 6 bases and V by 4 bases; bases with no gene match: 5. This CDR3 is CASSSGTGGEQYF. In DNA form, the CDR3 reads TGTGCCAGCAGCTCCGGGACAGGCGGCGAGCAGTACTTC. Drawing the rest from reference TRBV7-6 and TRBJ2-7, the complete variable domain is GAGVSQSPRYKVTKRGQDVALRCDPISGHVSLYWYRQALGQGPEFLTYFNYEAQQDKSGLPNDRFSAERPEGSISTLTIQRTEQRDSAMYRCASSSGTGGEQYFGPGTRLTVT.